Sequencing of this T cell receptor (beta chain) was carried out in a study of cytomegalovirus exposure and HLA in healthy donors. The study's findings and limits: Diagnosis of cytomegalovirus status made by the classifier reportedly showed high specificity and sensitivity.

In germline, CDR1 is SGHTA, CDR2 FQGNSA. The CDR3 covers 14 residues. The V end lost 3 bases, the J end lost 8 bases, and 13 bases lay between the germline ends. Concerning this clone: Its antigen is not known.

Assay: immunoSEQ multiplex PCR; the TCRdb copy retains only in-frame clones and omits some. Of about 150,000 clones in the sample, 85% to 90% were seen once. Sequenced material: PBMCs. The clonotype comes from a woman aged 18-35 years in good health and CMV-seropositive. The chain joins TRBV7-2 to TRBJ1-4, with a tentative D call TRBD1 (6 bases). The CDR3 region has the DNA TGTGCCAGCAGCTTGGGGGGGCTAGGGGAAAAACTGTTTTTT. Its translation: CASSLGGLGEKLFF.